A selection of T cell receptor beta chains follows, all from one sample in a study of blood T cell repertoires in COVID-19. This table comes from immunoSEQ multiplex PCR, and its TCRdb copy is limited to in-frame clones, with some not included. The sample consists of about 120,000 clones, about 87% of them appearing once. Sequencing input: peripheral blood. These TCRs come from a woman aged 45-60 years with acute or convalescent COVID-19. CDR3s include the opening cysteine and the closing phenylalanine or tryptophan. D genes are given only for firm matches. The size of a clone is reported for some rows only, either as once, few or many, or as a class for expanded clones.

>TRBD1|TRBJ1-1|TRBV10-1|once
TGCGCCAGCGGGCACCGACAGGGGTTGAGAGCTTTCTTT
CASGHRQGLRAFF
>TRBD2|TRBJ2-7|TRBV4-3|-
TGCGCCAGCAGCCAACAACTAGCGGGGAGCTACGAGCAGTACTTC
CASSQQLAGSYEQYF
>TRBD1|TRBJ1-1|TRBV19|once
TGTGCCAGTATCCTGGAGGGGGCGAACACTGAAGCTTTCTTT
CASILEGANTEAFF
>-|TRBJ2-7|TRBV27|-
TGTGCCAGCCGAGGTAAACCTCCCGGGTCCTACGAGCAGTACTTC
CASRGKPPGSYEQYF
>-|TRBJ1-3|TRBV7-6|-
TGTGCCAGCAGCTCGGCCGGGGGAAACACCATATATTTT
CASSSAGGNTIYF
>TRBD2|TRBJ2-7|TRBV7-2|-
TGTGCCAGCAGCTCAGGGACTAGCGGGAGGTACGAGCAGTACTTC
CASSSGTSGRYEQYF
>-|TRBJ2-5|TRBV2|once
TGTGCCAGCAGGGATTTTAGCGGCCTCCAAGAGACCCAGTACTTC
CASRDFSGLQETQYF
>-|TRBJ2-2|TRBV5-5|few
TGTGCCAGCAGCCTGACGACTAGTAACACCGGGGAGCTGTTTTTT
CASSLTTSNTGELFF
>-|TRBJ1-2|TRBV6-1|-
TGTGCCAGCAGTGAAGGTGAGGTCCACACCTTC
CASSEGEVHTF
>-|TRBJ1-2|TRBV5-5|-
TGTGCCAGCAGTCGGGACTTGGGAACTGGCTACACCTTC
CASSRDLGTGYTF
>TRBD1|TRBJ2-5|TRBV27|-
TGTGCCAGCAGTTTAGGGCAGGGGGCGAGGGAGACCCAGTACTTC
CASSLGQGARETQYF
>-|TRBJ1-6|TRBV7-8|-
TGTGCCAGCAGCTTAGGGGCCGGGGGGACCTACTCACCCCTCCACTTT
CASSLGAGGTYSPLHF
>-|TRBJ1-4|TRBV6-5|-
TGTGCCAGCAGTTACGGGCAGGGTGAGGATGAAAAACTGTTTTTT
CASSYGQGEDEKLFF
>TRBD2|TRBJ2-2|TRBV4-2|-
TGTGCCAGCAGCCAGTCCCTAGCGGCTAACACCGGGGAGCTGTTTTTT
CASSQSLAANTGELFF
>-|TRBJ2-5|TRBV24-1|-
TGTGCCACCAGTGATGCCCTAGGCGCGGGCCAAGAGACCCAGTACTTC
CATSDALGAGQETQYF
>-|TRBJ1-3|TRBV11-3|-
TGTGCCAGCAGCTACAGGAATCCACAGTGGGGAAACACCATATATTTT
CASSYRNPQWGNTIYF
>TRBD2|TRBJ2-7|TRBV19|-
TGTGCCAGTAGTATGGATCAGCGGGAGATCTACGAGCAGTACTTC
CASSMDQREIYEQYF
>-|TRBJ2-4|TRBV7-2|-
TGTGCCAGCAGCACGGTAGGCGGGGCCAAAAACATTCAGTACTTC
CASSTVGGAKNIQYF
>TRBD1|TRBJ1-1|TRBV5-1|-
TGCGCCAGCAGTAAGGGACAGGGATACACTGAAGCTTTCTTT
CASSKGQGYTEAFF
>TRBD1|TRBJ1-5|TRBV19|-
TGTGCCAGTAGTCCAGGGGGCGCGGCGAGTCAGCCCCAGCATTTT
CASSPGGAASQPQHF
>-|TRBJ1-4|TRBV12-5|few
TGTGCTAGTGGTACGCCTCCCATGGACAGCGAGGAAAAACTGTTTTTT
CASGTPPMDSEEKLFF
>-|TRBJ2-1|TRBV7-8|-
TGTGCCAGCAGCTTCGACACGGGAGCTCTCGTTGAGCAGTTCTTC
CASSFDTGALVEQFF
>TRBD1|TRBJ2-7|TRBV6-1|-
TGTGCCAGCAGTGAACCCGCAGGGGGCGCAGATAGGGAGCAGTACTTC
CASSEPAGGADREQYF
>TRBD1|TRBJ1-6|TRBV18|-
TGTGCCAGCTCACCCGGGACAGGAGATAATTCACCCCTCCACTTT
CASSPGTGDNSPLHF
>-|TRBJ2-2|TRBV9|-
TGTGCCAGCACCCCCACAGGCGGCGCGAACACCGGGGAGCTGTTTTTT
CASTPTGGANTGELFF
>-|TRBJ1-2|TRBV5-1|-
TGCGCCAGCAGCTACACCCAGGACAGCTATGGCTACACCTTC
CASSYTQDSYGYTF